This TCR beta chain was sequenced during a study of early T cells in non-severe SARS-CoV-2 infection. Individual cDNA molecules carried attached unique molecular identifiers. One entry per CDR3 protein results from TCRdb running MiXCR on the 5' RACE reads. Of some 38,000 distinct CDR3 sequences in the sample, approximately 6% were seen once. J gave up 0 bases and V 8 bases, and 3 bases lay outside the gene matches. Germline V CDR1 and CDR2: MNHEY, SMNVEV (reference sequence). The CDR3 contains 14 residues. This clonotype was seen repeatedly, ten times or more. No antigen is known for it. Findings and caveats of the study: Anti-spike CD8 specificities were favored by VDJdb matching, whose results missed private and CD4 specificities.

The specimen was whole blood, collected at baseline. The V call is TRBV27, the J call TRBJ2-1, with TRBD2 matching over 8 bases. This receptor was identified in an adult who was a healthcare worker with PCR-confirmed SARS-CoV-2 infection or an uninfected control (not recorded which). CDR3 DNA sequence: TGTGCCAGCCGGGGGGGTAGCTCCTACAATGAGCAGTTCTTC. This encodes CASRGGSSYNEQFF.